This T cell receptor beta chain was sequenced for a study of T cell repertoires in cytomegalovirus infection. Study-wide context: Public TCR beta signature analysis indicated the presence of both CMV infection and matching HLA type.

TCRdb itself ran the reads through MiXCR, one entry per CDR3 protein. The data hold about 490,000 distinct CDR3 sequences, with less than 30% observed a single time. The ends were cut back, 2 bases at V and 9 bases at J, with 8 bases in the middle. The CDR3 covers 12 residues. Germline V CDR1 and CDR2: SGHTA, FQGNSA. This clonotype was observed a few times. The clonotype originates from a human donor in good health (CMV status not recorded). Some clones in this sample may be carry-over from other donors' samples. This chain uses TRBV7-2 with TRBJ1-5; D possibly corresponds to TRBD1 (5 bases). The sequenced sample was PBMCs. The chain's CDR3 is CASSLHGGPQHF. CDR3 DNA: TGTGCCAGCAGCTTACACGGGGGGCCCCAGCATTTT.